Described below is a single TCR beta chain sequence and its context. What it recognizes is unknown. The assay was immunoSEQ multiplex PCR, and TCRdb's table has in-frame clones only and misses some. The sample comprises 90,000 to 140,000 clones, roughly 90% of which are singletons, and about 2.5% rests with the top ten. This sample was taken from a study of T cell responses to AZD1222 COVID-19 vaccine. Overall study findings and caveats: Following two doses of AZD1222, Spike-specific TCR breadth and depth rose. Nearly half of spike-specific TCRs reportedly target variant regions that are unmutated in the B.1.351 and B.1.1.7 variants. It should be noted that donors were predominantly white British and more often female, and clonal diversity was possibly underestimated.

In germline, CDR1 is MNHEY, CDR2 SVGAGI. J was trimmed by 4 bases and V by 8 bases; bases with no gene match: 11. This CDR3 is built from 15 residues. Sequenced here: peripheral blood, sampled on day 0 of AZD1222 vaccination. The chain joins TRBV6-5 to TRBJ1-1; TRBD1 aligns across 9 bases. The receptor's source is an adult in good health. CDR3 sequence: CASQWGTGSSTEAFF. CDR3 DNA: TGTGCCAGCCAGTGGGGGACAGGGTCGAGCACTGAAGCTTTCTTT.